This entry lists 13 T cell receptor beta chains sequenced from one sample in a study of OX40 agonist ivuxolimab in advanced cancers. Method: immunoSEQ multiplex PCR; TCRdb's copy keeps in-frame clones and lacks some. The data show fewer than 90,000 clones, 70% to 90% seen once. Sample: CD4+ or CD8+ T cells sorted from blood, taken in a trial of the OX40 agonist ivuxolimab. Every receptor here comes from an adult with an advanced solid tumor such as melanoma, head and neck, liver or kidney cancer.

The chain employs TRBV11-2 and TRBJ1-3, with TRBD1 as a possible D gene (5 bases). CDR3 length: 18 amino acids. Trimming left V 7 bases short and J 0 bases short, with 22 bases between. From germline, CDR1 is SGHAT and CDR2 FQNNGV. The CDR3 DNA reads TGTGCCAGCACCCTAGCTAGCTGGGGCGCCGCCTCTGGAAACACCATATATTTT. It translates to CASTLASWGAASGNTIYF.

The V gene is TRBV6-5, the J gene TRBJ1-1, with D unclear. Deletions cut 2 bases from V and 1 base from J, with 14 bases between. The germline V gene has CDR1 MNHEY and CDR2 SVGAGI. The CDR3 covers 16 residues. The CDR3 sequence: CASSYGRGFSNTEAFF. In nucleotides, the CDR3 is TGTGCCAGCAGTTACGGTCGGGGATTTTCGAACACTGAAGCTTTCTTT.

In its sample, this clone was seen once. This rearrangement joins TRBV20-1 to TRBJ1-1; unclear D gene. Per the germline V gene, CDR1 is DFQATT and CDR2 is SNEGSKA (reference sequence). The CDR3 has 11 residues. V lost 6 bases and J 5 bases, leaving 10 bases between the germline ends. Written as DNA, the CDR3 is TGCAGTGCCATAGCAGAAACTGAAGCTTTCTTT. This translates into CSAIAETEAFF.

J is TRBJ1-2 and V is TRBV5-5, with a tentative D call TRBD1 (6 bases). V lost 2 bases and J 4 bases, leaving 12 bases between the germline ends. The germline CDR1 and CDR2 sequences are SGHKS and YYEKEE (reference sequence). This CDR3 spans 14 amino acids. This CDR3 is CASSFQGLGYGYTF. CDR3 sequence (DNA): TGTGCCAGCAGCTTTCAGGGGTTGGGCTATGGCTACACCTTC. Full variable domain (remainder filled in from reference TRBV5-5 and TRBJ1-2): DAGVTQSPTHLIKTRGQQVTLRCSPISGHKSVSWYQQVLGQGPQFIFQYYEKEERGRGNFPDRFSARQFPNYSSELNVNALLLGDSALYLCASSFQGLGYGYTFGSGTRLTVV.

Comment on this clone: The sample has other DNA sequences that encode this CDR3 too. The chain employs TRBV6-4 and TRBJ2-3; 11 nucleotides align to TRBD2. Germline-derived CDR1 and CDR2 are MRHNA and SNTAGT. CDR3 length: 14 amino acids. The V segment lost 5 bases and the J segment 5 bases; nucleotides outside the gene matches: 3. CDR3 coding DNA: TGTGCCAGCAGTCCTAGCGGGGGGCGAGATACGCAGTATTTT. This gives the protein CASSPSGGRDTQYF.

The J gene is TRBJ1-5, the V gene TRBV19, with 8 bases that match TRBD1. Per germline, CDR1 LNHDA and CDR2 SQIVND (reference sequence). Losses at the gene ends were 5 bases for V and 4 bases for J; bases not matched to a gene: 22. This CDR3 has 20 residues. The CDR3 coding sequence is TGTGCCAGTAGTCAACGCCGGGACAGGACTCAGTCCGGGGTGAATCAGCCCCAGCATTTT. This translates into CASSQRRDRTQSGVNQPQHF.

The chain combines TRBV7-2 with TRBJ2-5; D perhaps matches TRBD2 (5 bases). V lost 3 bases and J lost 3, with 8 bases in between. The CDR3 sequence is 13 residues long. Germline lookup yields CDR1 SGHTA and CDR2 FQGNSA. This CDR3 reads CASSLRVKETQYF. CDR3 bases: TGTGCCAGCAGCTTGCGGGTGAAAGAGACCCAGTACTTC.

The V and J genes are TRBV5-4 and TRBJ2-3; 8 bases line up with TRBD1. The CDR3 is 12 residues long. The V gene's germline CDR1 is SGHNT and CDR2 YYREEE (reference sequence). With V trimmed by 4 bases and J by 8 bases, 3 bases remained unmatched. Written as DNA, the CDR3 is TGTGCCAGCAGCAGCGACAGGGGTACGCAGTATTTT. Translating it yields CASSSDRGTQYF.

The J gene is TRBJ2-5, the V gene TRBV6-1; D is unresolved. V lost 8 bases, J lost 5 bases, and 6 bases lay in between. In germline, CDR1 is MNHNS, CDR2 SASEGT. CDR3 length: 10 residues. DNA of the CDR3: TGTGCCAGCTCTTTTGAGACCCAGTACTTC. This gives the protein CASSFETQYF.

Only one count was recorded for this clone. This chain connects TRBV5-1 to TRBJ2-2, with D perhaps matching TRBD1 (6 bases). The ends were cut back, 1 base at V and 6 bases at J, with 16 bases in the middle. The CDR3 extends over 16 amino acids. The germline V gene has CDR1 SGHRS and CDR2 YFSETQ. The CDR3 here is CASSLRWQGLAGELFF. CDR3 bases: TGCGCCAGCAGCTTGAGATGGCAGGGGCTAGCCGGGGAGCTGTTTTTT.

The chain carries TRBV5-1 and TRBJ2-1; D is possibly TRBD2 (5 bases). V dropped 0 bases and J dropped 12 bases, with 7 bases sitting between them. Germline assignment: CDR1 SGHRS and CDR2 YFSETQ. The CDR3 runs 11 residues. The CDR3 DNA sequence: TGCGCCAGCAGCTTGGAGAGGGTGCAGTTCTTC. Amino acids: CASSLERVQFF.

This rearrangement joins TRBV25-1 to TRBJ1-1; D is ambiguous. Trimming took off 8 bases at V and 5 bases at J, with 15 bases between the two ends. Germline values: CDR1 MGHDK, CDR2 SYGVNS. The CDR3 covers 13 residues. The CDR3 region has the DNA TGTGCCAGCTTGCCAGGAGCAAATACTGAAGCTTTCTTT. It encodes CASLPGANTEAFF.

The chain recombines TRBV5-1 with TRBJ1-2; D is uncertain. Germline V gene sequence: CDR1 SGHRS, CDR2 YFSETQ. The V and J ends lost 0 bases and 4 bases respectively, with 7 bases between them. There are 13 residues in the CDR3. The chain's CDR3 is CASSLERSYGYTF. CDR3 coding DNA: TGCGCCAGCAGCTTGGAACGTTCCTATGGCTACACCTTC.